The T cell receptor (beta chain) described here comes from a study of cytomegalovirus exposure and HLA in healthy donors. V lost 3 bases, J lost 5 bases, and 4 bases lay in between. Germline CDR1 reads SGHTA; CDR2 reads FQGNSA. The CDR3 contains 11 residues. PCR amplification relied on 60 Vbeta primers (plus 13 Jbeta primers). Assay: immunoSEQ multiplex PCR; the TCRdb copy retains only in-frame clones and omits some. This repertoire shows tens of thousands of clones, approximately 81% found once; its top ten account for roughly 3%. This chain links TRBV7-2 with TRBJ1-1; D gene unclear. Sequencing was carried out using PBMCs. The source is a woman between 35 and 50 years old in good health and CMV-seronegative. CDR3 amino acids: CASSFHTEAFF. CDR3 bases: TGTGCCAGCAGCTTCCATACTGAAGCTTTCTTT.